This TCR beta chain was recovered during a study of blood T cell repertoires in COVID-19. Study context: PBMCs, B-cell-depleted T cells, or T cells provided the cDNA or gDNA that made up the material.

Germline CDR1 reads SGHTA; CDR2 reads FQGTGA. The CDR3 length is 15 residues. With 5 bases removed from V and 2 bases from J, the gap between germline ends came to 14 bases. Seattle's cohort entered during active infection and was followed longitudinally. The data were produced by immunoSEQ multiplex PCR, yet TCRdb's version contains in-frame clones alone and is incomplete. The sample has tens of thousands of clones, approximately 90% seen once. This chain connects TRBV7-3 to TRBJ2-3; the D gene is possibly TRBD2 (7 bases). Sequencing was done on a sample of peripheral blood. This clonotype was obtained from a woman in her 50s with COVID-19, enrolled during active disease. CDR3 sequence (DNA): TGTGCCAGCAGCCCAACGGGGGGACACACAGATACGCAGTATTTT. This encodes CASSPTGGHTDTQYF.